Below are 6 T cell receptor beta chains sequenced from a single sample in a study of blood T cell repertoires in COVID-19. Sequenced by immunoSEQ multiplex PCR; TCRdb stores in-frame clones only, minus some. In the table there are fewer than 350,000 clones, 90% of which are singletons. The sample consisted of PBMCs or T cells enriched from blood (not recorded which). These receptors were obtained from a woman under 30 with acute COVID-19.

V gene TRBV27 combines with J gene TRBJ2-7; 7 nucleotides align to TRBD1. Trimming cost V 6 bases and J 1 base; bases outside gene matches: 9. Germline V gene sequence: CDR1 MNHEY, CDR2 SMNVEV (reference sequence). The CDR3 is 15 amino acids. CDR3 sequence (DNA): TGTGCCAGCAGACCCCGGACAGGCACTTCCTACGAGCAGTACTTC. This gives the protein CASRPRTGTSYEQYF.

The chain joins TRBV10-3 to TRBJ1-5; D call uncertain. V was pared by 5 bases and J by 4 bases, with 9 bases between. Germline CDR1 and CDR2: ENHRY and SYGVKD. CDR3 length: 13 amino acids. CDR3 bases: TGTGCCATCAGTCAGGCGTCAAATCAGCCCCAGCATTTT. This gives the protein CAISQASNQPQHF.

The rearrangement joins TRBV19 to TRBJ1-5; TRBD1 is a possible D gene (5 bases). Germline values: CDR1 LNHDA, CDR2 SQIVND (reference sequence). The CDR3 is 15 residues long. The V gene lost 7 bases and the J gene lost 3 bases, with 16 bases spanning the gap. As DNA, the CDR3 is TGTGCCAGTACGGGGGACGGGGGTGCCAATCAGCCCCAGCATTTT. Translated, it gives CASTGDGGANQPQHF.

This chain joins TRBV2 and TRBJ2-7, with 7 positions matching TRBD1. The CDR3 spans 15 residues. Trimming took 4 bases from V and 2 from J; bases not matched to a gene: 8. Germline CDR1 is SNHLY and CDR2 is FYNNEI. The CDR3 protein is CASSVDRALAYEQYF. CDR3 coding DNA: TGTGCCAGCAGTGTAGACAGGGCCCTTGCCTACGAGCAGTACTTC.

This chain uses TRBV15 with TRBJ1-6, with D perhaps TRBD1 (5 bases). CDR1 and CDR2 (germline): LNHNV, YYDKDF (reference sequence). Trimming removed 0 bases from V and 9 bases from J, with 12 bases in between. The CDR3 totals 15 residues. The CDR3 region has the DNA TGTGCCACCAGCAGAGATCGGCAGGGTGCTTCACCCCTCCACTTT. It specifies CATSRDRQGASPLHF.

V usage is TRBV4-1 and J usage is TRBJ1-1; 7 bases match TRBD1. Germline values: CDR1 MGHRA, CDR2 YSYEKL. The V and J ends lost 4 bases and 9 bases, in that order; junction bases with no gene match: 5. The CDR3 totals 12 residues. The CDR3 coding sequence is TGCGCCAGCAGCCGAGCACAGGGGAAAGCTTTCTTT. Its protein product is CASSRAQGKAFF.